The clone carrying this T cell receptor (beta chain) was counted between two and nine times. These data are taken from a study of blood T cell repertoires in COVID-19. On the study more broadly: Samples of COVID-19 (acute and convalescent) were obtained from the United States, Italy and Spain. T cells, B-cell-depleted T cells, or PBMCs provided the cDNA or gDNA that served as material.

In the original analysis: Reference gene primers were amplified, and this amplification served to estimate nucleated cell counts. The data were produced by immunoSEQ multiplex PCR, yet TCRdb's version contains in-frame clones alone and is incomplete. V and J calls plus clone size are reproduced from that table; the DNA served to infer D and trimming. The repertoire consists of 300,000 to 450,000 clones, with 81% occurring once and the leading ten covering roughly 1.1%. Germline V gives CDR1 SGHVS, CDR2 FNYEAQ. This CDR3 has 15 residues. With 5 bases removed from V and 10 bases from J, the gap between germline ends came to 18 bases.

The sequence came from a human donor with acute or convalescent COVID-19. The donor label of this sample is uncertain. The sequencing input was peripheral blood. The rearrangement joins TRBV7-6 to TRBJ1-6, with D maybe TRBD1 (6 bases). The CDR3 region is CASSQLPEGGSPLHF. DNA for the CDR3: TGTGCCAGCAGCCAACTCCCAGAGGGGGGGTCACCCCTCCACTTT.